What follows are 14 T cell receptor beta chains derived from one specimen sequenced in a study of cytomegalovirus exposure and HLA in healthy donors. Primers for the PCR totalled 60 Vbeta and 13 Jbeta. Generated by immunoSEQ multiplex PCR, the TCRdb table keeps only in-frame clones and is missing some. The profile covers tens of thousands of clones, with approximately 71% appearing a single time and 7.2% taken by the ten largest. Sequenced sample: PBMCs. The receptors were sampled from a woman in her 40s in good health and CMV-seronegative.

This clone was picked up a small number of times. This rearrangement joins TRBV5-1 to TRBJ2-3; D gene ambiguous. The V and J ends lost 0 bases and 4 bases respectively, with 9 bases between them. The CDR3 is 14 residues long. Germline V gene data show CDR1 as SGHRS and CDR2 as YFSETQ. CDR3 protein: CASSLAVAADTQYF. CDR3 nucleotides: TGCGCCAGCAGCTTGGCAGTAGCAGCAGATACGCAGTATTTT.

With respect to this clone: In the same sample, other DNA sequences code for this CDR3. This chain uses TRBV6-1 with TRBJ2-7; no reliable D call. Germline lookup yields CDR1 MNHNS and CDR2 SASEGT. The CDR3 has 13 residues. Trimming shortened V by 3 bases and J by 1 base, and 7 bases separated the two germline ends. For the CDR3, the DNA is TGTGCCAGCAGTGAGCAGGCTTCCTACGAGCAGTACTTC. As protein: CASSEQASYEQYF.

This chain links TRBV29-1 with TRBJ2-3; 10 nucleotides match TRBD2. V gave up 7 bases and J gave up 2 bases; unmatched junction bases: 9. This CDR3 has 15 amino acids. The germline V gene encodes CDR1 SQVTM and CDR2 ANQGSEA. Here the CDR3 DNA reads TGCAGCGGAATCCCAGCGGGAGGGGACACAGATACGCAGTATTTT. As protein: CSGIPAGGDTDTQYF.

In this sample, this clone turned up a few times. The genes are TRBV27 and TRBJ1-1; TRBD1 matches at 8 bases. V lost 8 bases, J lost 1 base, and 6 bases stayed unmatched. The CDR3 has 14 residues. CDR1 and CDR2 (germline): MNHEY, SMNVEV (reference sequence). CDR3 sequence: CASFLQGGNTEAFF. The CDR3 nucleotides read TGTGCCAGCTTCCTACAGGGGGGGAACACTGAAGCTTTCTTT.

The gene calls are TRBV27 and TRBJ1-5, with 7 nucleotides matching TRBD1. CDR3 length equals 15 residues. J lost 0 bases, V lost 7 bases, and 6 bases had no gene match. CDR1 MNHEY and CDR2 SMNVEV come from the germline V gene (reference sequence). CDR3 protein: CASKLDRFSNQPQHF. DNA for the CDR3: TGTGCCAGCAAGTTGGACAGGTTTAGCAATCAGCCCCAGCATTTT.

The chain recombines TRBV4-1 with TRBJ2-1, with D possibly being TRBD2 (6 bases). The CDR3 is 14 amino acids. The V end was cut by 1 base, the J end by 4 bases, with 8 bases between. The germline V gene has CDR1 MGHRA and CDR2 YSYEKL. The CDR3, as DNA: TGCGCCAGCAGCCAAGGACTAGGGTACAATGAGCAGTTCTTC. It is translated as CASSQGLGYNEQFF.

The J gene is TRBJ2-5, the V gene TRBV5-1; 8 nucleotides match TRBD1. Germline CDR1 is SGHRS and CDR2 is YFSETQ. This CDR3 has 15 residues. The J segment lost 4 bases and the V segment lost 0 bases, leaving 5 bases of the junction unmatched. The chain's CDR3 is CASSLATGDRETQYF. In DNA, the CDR3 is TGCGCCAGCAGCTTGGCGACAGGGGATAGAGAGACCCAGTACTTC.

In its sample, this clone was seen once. The J gene is TRBJ2-5, the V gene TRBV4-1; D may be TRBD2 (7 bases). Looked up from germline, CDR1 is MGHRA and CDR2 is YSYEKL. The CDR3 contains 14 residues. V was shortened by 5 bases and J by 11 bases, with 21 bases between the two germline ends. The chain's CDR3 is CASSNVPGEGEQYF. CDR3 coding DNA: TGCGCCAGCAGCAACGTCCCTGGGGAGGGGGAGCAGTACTTC.

A note on this clone: A junction end diverges from the germline sequence, so it may reflect a read error. The chain couples TRBV19 to TRBJ1-3; D might be TRBD1 (5 bases). Germline V lookup: CDR1 LNHDA, CDR2 SQIVND (reference sequence). The CDR3 sequence is 14 residues long. The CDR3 DNA follows: TGTGCCAGTAGTATACAGGGTCCGCAAGTAATTTCGGATTTT. This gives the protein CASSIQGPQVISDF.

The rearrangement joins TRBV5-1 to TRBJ2-5; D may be TRBD2 (6 bases). The tail of the sequence fits TRBJ2-7 better, so the J call may be wrong. Germline values: CDR1 SGHRS, CDR2 YFSETQ. This CDR3 comprises 15 residues. The CDR3 sequence: CASSIRLDPSYEQYF. The CDR3 coding sequence is TGCGCCAGCAGCATAAGACTAGACCCCAGCTACGAGCAGTACTTC.

The chain combines TRBV7-2 with TRBJ1-1; a weak D match, TRBD1 (6 bases). The CDR3 spans 14 residues. Deletions cut 1 base from V and 10 bases from J, with 16 bases between. Germline CDR1 SGHTA, CDR2 FQGNSA. The CDR3 DNA sequence: TGTGCCAGCAGCTTAGGACAGGCGGTTAGGGGAGCTTTCTTT. It encodes CASSLGQAVRGAFF.

A few counts support this clone. The CDR3 nucleotides read TGTGCCACCAGCGGAATACTTTCGGGTGGGGAGACCCAGTACTTC. This gives the protein CATSGILSGGETQYF. This sequence joins TRBV15 and TRBJ2-5, with D uncertain. Germline CDR1 and CDR2: LNHNV and YYDKDF (reference sequence). This CDR3 comprises 15 residues. Trimming took off 5 bases at V and 5 bases at J, with 18 bases between the two ends.

J is TRBJ1-2 and V is TRBV19; no reliable D call. The CDR3 has 14 amino acids. Trimming stripped 2 bases from V and 2 bases from J, with 9 bases between. Germline CDR1 and CDR2: LNHDA and SQIVND (reference sequence). The CDR3 nucleotides are TGTGCCAGTAGTATAAACAGTCTCAACTATGGCTACACCTTC. Its translation is CASSINSLNYGYTF. Supplemented by reference TRBV19 and TRBJ1-2, the full variable domain reads DGGITQSPKYLFRKEGQNVTLSCEQNLNHDAMYWYRQDPGQGLRLIYYSQIVNDFQKGDIAEGYSVSREKKESFPLTVTSAQKNPTAFYLCASSINSLNYGYTFGSGTRLTVV.

The chain recombines TRBV19 with TRBJ1-6; 7 bases agree with TRBD1. The germline gives CDR1 LNHDA, CDR2 SQIVND (reference sequence). This CDR3 has 15 amino acids. V was pared by 10 bases and J by 3 bases, with 9 bases of the junction left unmatched. CDR3 residues: CATSETGNYNSPLHF. The CDR3 nucleotides are TGTGCCACTTCCGAGACAGGGAACTATAATTCACCCCTCCACTTT.